This T cell receptor beta chain appears in the sequencing data of a study of T cells in Graves' hyperthyroidism and ophthalmopathy. Researchers took RNA transcripts and amplified the TCR beta CDR3 regions from them. Initially, a first-round RT-PCR of the TCR CDR3 employed the HTBI primer set. MiXCR, run by TCRdb on the multiplex PCR reads, gives a single entry per CDR3 protein. Of more than 350,000 distinct CDR3 sequences in the sample, roughly 15% were seen once. Ophthalmopathy patients showed a Clinical Activity Score of at least 3, NOSPECS grade of at least 4 and duration under 3 months. V was trimmed by 4 bases and J by 2 bases, leaving 10 bases between them. Per germline, CDR1 SGHTS and CDR2 YDEGEE. The CDR3 sequence is 14 residues long.

The receptor comes from a woman in her fifties or sixties with Graves' ophthalmopathy. The chain uses TRBV5-8 and TRBJ1-3; D gene unclear. Sample: blood. The CDR3 reads CASSTRIAGNTIYF. Here the CDR3 DNA reads TGTGCCAGCAGCACGAGGATAGCTGGAAACACCATATATTTT.